This entry describes one T cell receptor beta chain. CDR1 and CDR2 (germline): SGDLS, YYNGEE. V was pared by 4 bases and J by 6 bases, with 11 bases between. The CDR3 spans 13 residues. This entry comes from a study of blood T cell repertoires in COVID-19. The repertoire was sequenced with immunoSEQ multiplex PCR; TCRdb's copy has only in-frame clones and lacks some. This sample has 170,000 or so clones; over 80% occur once, and the top ten carry about 8.3%. The chain recombines TRBV9 with TRBJ2-1, with D possibly being TRBD2 (5 bases). The sequenced material came from peripheral blood. This receptor was identified in a woman aged 70-85 years with COVID-19, enrolled during active disease. As DNA, the CDR3 is TGTGCCAGCAGCTCCCTTGGACTCAATGAGCAGTTCTTC. Protein product: CASSSLGLNEQFF. The full variable domain, with the rest looked up from reference TRBV9 and TRBJ2-1, is DSGVTQTPKHLITATGQRVTLRCSPRSGDLSVYWYQQSLDQGLQFLIQYYNGEERAKGNILERFSAQQFPDLHSELNLSSLELGDSALYFCASSSLGLNEQFFGPGTRLTVL.